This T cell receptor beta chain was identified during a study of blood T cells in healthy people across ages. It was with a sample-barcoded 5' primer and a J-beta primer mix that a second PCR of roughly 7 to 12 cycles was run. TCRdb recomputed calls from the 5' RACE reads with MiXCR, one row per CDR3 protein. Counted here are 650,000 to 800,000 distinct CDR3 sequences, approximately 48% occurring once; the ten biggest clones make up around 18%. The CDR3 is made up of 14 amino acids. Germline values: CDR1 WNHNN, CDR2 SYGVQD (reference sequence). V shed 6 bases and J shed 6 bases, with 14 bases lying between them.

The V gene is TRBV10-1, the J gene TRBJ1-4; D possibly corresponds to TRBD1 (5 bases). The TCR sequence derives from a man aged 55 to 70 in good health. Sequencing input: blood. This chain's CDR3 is CASSQTGPDEKLFF. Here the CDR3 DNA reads TGCGCCAGCAGCCAGACGGGACCCGATGAAAAACTGTTTTTT.